The 10 T cell receptor beta chains reported below all come from one sample, sequenced in a study of monozygotic twins with inflammatory bowel disease. For each CDR3 protein, TCRdb gives one entry from its re-call of the 5' RACE reads, without DNA. Its listing shows fewer than 550,000 distinct CDR3 sequences. Sequencing was carried out using blood. These receptors came from a human donor with ulcerative colitis or Crohn's disease, or a healthy co-twin of an affected twin (not recorded which).

The gene calls are TRBV7-9 and TRBJ2-7; with no DNA, the TCRdb D assignment of TRBD1 cannot be verified. The V gene's germline CDR1 is SEHNR and CDR2 FQNEAQ (reference sequence). The CDR3 is 14 amino acids. CDR3 loop: CASSSGTGDYEQYF.

V and J are TRBV12-3 or TRBV12-4 and TRBJ1-5. The CDR3 consists of 16 residues. Here the CDR3 reads CASSFGPALRNQPQHF.

The rearrangement links TRBV10-3 to TRBJ1-1; TCRdb proposes TRBD1, but this gene call is untestable without DNA. CDR1 and CDR2 (germline): ENHRY, SYGVKD. This CDR3 contains 17 residues. The CDR3 here is CAISGTGNNGRNTEAFF.

The rearrangement links TRBV28 to TRBJ2-1; TCRdb's D gene call, TRBD2, goes unchecked for lack of DNA. Germline CDR1 MDHEN, CDR2 SYDVKM. The CDR3 loop spans 17 amino acids. CDR3 loop: CASSLAGGGLRPNEQFF.

This sequence joins TRBV3-1 and TRBJ1-5; TCRdb indicates TRBD1, and absent DNA this call remains unverified. From germline, CDR1 is LGHDT and CDR2 YNNKEL (reference sequence). The CDR3 consists of 19 residues. The CDR3 region is CASSQYSPGQGRNNQPQHF.

The chain couples TRBV4-1 to TRBJ1-1; there is no DNA to check the TCRdb D call of TRBD1. There are 16 residues in the CDR3. Germline CDR1 reads MGHRA; CDR2 reads YSYEKL. CDR3 sequence reads: CASSRSDRVLNTEAFF.

The rearrangement links TRBV6-5 to TRBJ1-5; the D call of TRBD1 rests on TCRdb alone, since no DNA is present to check it. The germline gives CDR1 MNHEY, CDR2 SVGAGI. The CDR3 runs to 14 residues. The CDR3 loop is CASSYRSGVQPQHF.

The rearrangement joins TRBV20-1 to TRBJ1-2. This CDR3 comprises 14 residues. CDR1 and CDR2 from the germline V gene are DFQATT and SNEGSKA (reference sequence). CDR3 residues: CSAILTKGGYGYTF.

The rearrangement uses TRBV5-1 and TRBJ1-1; the D call of TRBD1 rests on TCRdb alone, since no DNA is present to check it. The CDR3 has 13 amino acids. Germline V gene sequence: CDR1 SGHRS, CDR2 YFSETQ. The CDR3 protein is CASSGHKNAEAFF.

The chain carries TRBV7-2 and TRBJ1-1; TCRdb gives TRBD1 as the D gene, but with no DNA this cannot be confirmed. The CDR3 has 17 amino acids. CDR1 is SGHTA, CDR2 FQGNSA, per germline. The CDR3 is CASTLGGAGRIGTEAFF. The whole variable domain, remainder taken from reference TRBV7-2 and TRBJ1-1, is GAGVSQSPSNKVTEKGKDVELRCDPISGHTALYWYRQSLGQGLEFLIYFQGNSAPDKSGLPSDRFSAERTGGSVSTLTIQRTQQEDSAVYLCASTLGGAGRIGTEAFFGQGTRLTVV.